The rows below give T cell receptor beta chains drawn from one sample of a study of shared clonotypes between healthy human individuals. Using immunoSEQ multiplex PCR, the repertoire was profiled, and TCRdb retains in-frame clones only, with some absent. Among 1,400,000 or so clones listed, approximately 98.5% were seen once. Source material: naive CD4+ T cells sorted from blood. These receptors all stem from a man aged 25 to 40 in good health. The CDR3 runs from the conserved cysteine through the conserved F or W. The D gene is left open where the match is weak. For some rows the clone size is stated as once, few or many, or as a class when expanded; others skip it.

TRBJ1-1,TRBV5-1,.,.,TGCGCCAGCAGCCCACCCGGGCAGACCAGTGGCACTGAAGCTTTCTTT,CASSPPGQTSGTEAFF
TRBJ1-4,TRBV2,.,once,TGTGCCAGCAGTGCGAACAGGGTACTTAATGAAAAACTGTTTTTT,CASSANRVLNEKLFF
TRBJ2-1,TRBV6-5,TRBD1,.,TGTGCCAGCAGTCGGGACAGGGTAATGAATGAGCAGTTCTTC,CASSRDRVMNEQFF
TRBJ2-3,TRBV6-5,TRBD1,.,TGTGCCAGCAGTTACCAATTTACAGGGGGAGGAGATACGCAGTATTTT,CASSYQFTGGGDTQYF
TRBJ2-3,TRBV18,.,.,TGTGCCAGCTCACCACAGGGGCCCCACACAGATACGCAGTATTTT,CASSPQGPHTDTQYF
TRBJ2-7,TRBV10-1,TRBD2,.,TGCGCCAGCAGTGACAGCGGGGGCACTTACGAGCAGTACTTC,CASSDSGGTYEQYF
TRBJ1-2,TRBV23-1,TRBD1,.,TGCGCCAGCAGTCAGAGGCAGGGGGCGCGGTATGGCTACACCTTC,CASSQRQGARYGYTF
TRBJ2-5,TRBV5-6,.,.,TGTGCCAGCAGCTTGGGAGTCGGGAGTTGGCAAGAGACCCAGTACTTC,CASSLGVGSWQETQYF
TRBJ1-5,TRBV2,.,.,TGTGCCAGCAGGCTGGCGGTTGATCAGCCCCAGCATTTT,CASRLAVDQPQHF
TRBJ2-1,TRBV5-5,.,.,TGTGCCAGCAGCTTAGCGGTAAGCTCCTACAATGAGCAGTTCTTC,CASSLAVSSYNEQFF
TRBJ2-2,TRBV5-1,TRBD2,.,TGCGCCAGCAGCTTGGAAGGACTAGCGGGAATTGGCACCGGGGAGCTGTTTTTT,CASSLEGLAGIGTGELFF
TRBJ2-1,TRBV10-2,TRBD2,.,TGCGCCAGCAGTGAGGCTAGCGGGACTGGTGAGCAGTTCTTC,CASSEASGTGEQFF
TRBJ2-1,TRBV10-1,.,.,TGCGCCAGCAGTGAGGTAGCGAGCGGTCTCAATGAGCAGTTCTTC,CASSEVASGLNEQFF
TRBJ1-3,TRBV4-2,.,.,TGTGCCAGCAGCCAAGCCGGTTTATCTGGAAACACCATATATTTT,CASSQAGLSGNTIYF
TRBJ2-7,TRBV30,.,.,TGTGCCTGGAGAGGCGGCAGCAAGACCTACGAGCAGTACTTC,CAWRGGSKTYEQYF
TRBJ2-5,TRBV14,TRBD2,.,TGTGCCAGCAGCCACTTACTAGCGGGAACTTTGGAGACCCAGTACTTC,CASSHLLAGTLETQYF
TRBJ2-2,TRBV9,TRBD2,.,TGTGCCAGCAGCGTAGTAGCTAGCGGGAGGGCCGACACCGGGGAGCTGTTTTTT,CASSVVASGRADTGELFF
TRBJ1-5,TRBV18,.,.,TGTGCCAGCTCTCGGACGGATAGCAATCAGCCCCAGCATTTT,CASSRTDSNQPQHF
TRBJ2-7,TRBV4-3,.,.,TGCGCCAGCAGCCTCACCGTCGGCCGGGACTACGAGCAGTACTTC,CASSLTVGRDYEQYF
TRBJ2-3,TRBV6-1,.,.,TGTGCCAGCAGTGAAGCCCCTCGTAGCGGTACGCAGTATTTT,CASSEAPRSGTQYF
TRBJ1-1,TRBV27,.,.,TGTGCCAGCAGGCGACAGAACACTGAAGCTTTCTTT,CASRRQNTEAFF
TRBJ1-1,TRBV30,TRBD1,.,TGTGCCTGGAGGTCCGGGACAGCCAACACTGAAGCTTTCTTT,CAWRSGTANTEAFF